This is a list of T cell receptor beta chains from one sample in a study of T cell responses to AZD1222 COVID-19 vaccine. Data came from immunoSEQ multiplex PCR; TCRdb stores just in-frame clones and leaves some out. The sample includes 140,000 to 150,000 clones, 93% of them seen just once. The sequencing used peripheral blood, collected on day 0 of AZD1222 vaccination. The receptors were gathered from an adult in good health. CDR3s include the opening cysteine and the closing phenylalanine or tryptophan. D genes are given only for firm matches.

j_gene	d_gene	v_gene	CDR3nt	CDR3aa
TRBJ2-7	TRBD1	TRBV4-1	TGCGCCAGCAGCCAAGAGTCGGCGGACAGGGGATTGTCCTACGAGCAGTACTTC	CASSQESADRGLSYEQYF
TRBJ1-3	.	TRBV4-1	TGCGCCAGCAGCCTATCACCCGTAGACACCATATATTTT	CASSLSPVDTIYF
TRBJ2-7	.	TRBV19	TGTGCCAGTAGTATAGGTGGCCCCTACTACGAGCAGTACTTC	CASSIGGPYYEQYF
TRBJ2-2	.	TRBV19	TGTGCCAGTAGTAGTAAACTGAACACCGGGGAGCTGTTTTTT	CASSSKLNTGELFF
TRBJ2-5	.	TRBV11-2	TGTGCCAGCAGATCAGGGGTGGCCTACCAGTACCAAGAGACCCAGTACTTC	CASRSGVAYQYQETQYF
TRBJ2-6	.	TRBV7-8	TGTGCCAGCAGCAGAGAGACGGCCTCTGGGGCCAACGTCCTGACTTTC	CASSRETASGANVLTF
TRBJ2-1	TRBD2	TRBV6-2/TRBV6-3	TGTGCCAGCAGTTACGCGACTAGCGGGAGGGGTTATGAGCAGTTCTTC	CASSYATSGRGYEQFF
TRBJ2-7	TRBD2	TRBV2	TGTGCCAGCAGTGAAACGGCTAGCGGGAACTACGAGCAGTACTTC	CASSETASGNYEQYF
TRBJ2-2	TRBD2	TRBV24-1	TGTGCCACCAGTGATGGCTGGCGGGAGGGCAGCGGGGAGCTGTTTTTT	CATSDGWREGSGELFF
TRBJ1-6	.	TRBV28	TGTGCCAGCAGTGAGCATCCAATCTCCAGCTCCTATAATTCACCCCTCCACTTT	CASSEHPISSSYNSPLHF
TRBJ2-5	TRBD2	TRBV11-1	TGTGCCAGCAGCTTGGGTTTTGCGGGAGGGCAAGAGACCCAGTACTTC	CASSLGFAGGQETQYF
TRBJ1-2	.	TRBV18	TGTGCCAGCTCACCGGGACCTGGAGGCTACACCTTC	CASSPGPGGYTF
TRBJ1-1	.	TRBV12-3/TRBV12-4	TGTGCCAGCACCCATAACACTGAAGCTTTCTTT	CASTHNTEAFF
TRBJ1-2	TRBD1	TRBV19	TGTGCCAGTAGCGACAGGGGGATCGGAAACTATGGCTACACCTTC	CASSDRGIGNYGYTF
TRBJ2-1	TRBD1	TRBV6-5	TGTGCCAGCAGTTACGGGACAGGGGAGAATGAGCAGTTCTTC	CASSYGTGENEQFF
TRBJ1-3	TRBD1	TRBV10-2	TGCGCCAGCAGGACCGACAGGGAGGAATCCATATATTTT	CASRTDREESIYF
TRBJ1-1	.	TRBV19	TGTGCCAGTAGTACTGCCCCTACACGGGCGAGCACTGAAGCTTTCTTT	CASSTAPTRASTEAFF
TRBJ2-1	.	TRBV18	TGTGCCAGCTCACCCTACTCCAATGAGCAGTTCTTC	CASSPYSNEQFF
TRBJ1-2	.	TRBV28	TGTGCCAGCAGTACCTCCGGACGCGGCTACACCTTC	CASSTSGRGYTF
TRBJ2-2	TRBD1	TRBV27	TGTGCCAGCAGCCCGACAGGGGTCGACACCGGGGAGCTGTTTTTT	CASSPTGVDTGELFF
TRBJ2-1	.	TRBV29-1	TGCAGCGTTGAATCGTATCGGGGCTCCTACAATGAGCAGTTCTTC	CSVESYRGSYNEQFF
TRBJ1-2	.	TRBV6-5	TGTGCCAGCAGTTACGGGGGGGACTATGGCTACACCTTC	CASSYGGDYGYTF
TRBJ2-1	.	TRBV24-1	TGTGCCACCAGTGATATGATCGAAAATGAGCAGTTCTTC	CATSDMIENEQFF
TRBJ2-7	TRBD2	TRBV5-6	TGTGCCAGCAGCCCGGGACTAGCGGCGGACGAGCAGTACTTC	CASSPGLAADEQYF
TRBJ2-7	.	TRBV21-1	TGTGCCCTGAAGACGACGTTCTACGAGTTTTACGAGCAGTACTTC	CALKTTFYEFYEQYF
TRBJ2-7	TRBD2	TRBV19	TGTGCCACCCGGGATGTACTAGCGGGACTTCAACAGTACTTC	CATRDVLAGLQQYF
TRBJ2-7	.	TRBV5-1	TGCGCCAGCAGCTTGGATGGCGAACGCTCCTACGAGCAGTACTTC	CASSLDGERSYEQYF
TRBJ2-7	.	TRBV2	TGTGCCAGCAGTGGTAGTTCTTCCTACGAGCAGTACTTC	CASSGSSSYEQYF
TRBJ2-7	TRBD1	TRBV19	TGTGCCAGTAGTGTGGACAGGGCCTACGAGCAGTACTTC	CASSVDRAYEQYF
TRBJ1-2	.	TRBV7-9	TGTGCCAGCAGCCCGACCGACTATGGCTACACCTTC	CASSPTDYGYTF
TRBJ2-2	TRBD2	TRBV11-2	TGTGCCAGCAGCTTTGACTGGGGACTAGTAAGCACCGGGGAGCTGTTTTTT	CASSFDWGLVSTGELFF
TRBJ1-5	.	TRBV7-8	TGTGCCAGCAGCTTTGGCGCCTCCTATAGCAATCAGCCCCAGCATTTT	CASSFGASYSNQPQHF
TRBJ2-1	.	TRBV24-1	TGTGCCACCAGTGATGGGGGACCCTCCTACAATGAGCAGTTCTTC	CATSDGGPSYNEQFF
TRBJ1-5	TRBD1	TRBV4-2	TGTGCCAGCAGCCAAGAATTAGGACAGGGGGACGCCTTAAATCAGCCCCAGCATTTT	CASSQELGQGDALNQPQHF
TRBJ1-2	.	TRBV5-1	TGCGCCAGCAGCTTGGTCTTTGGGAACTATGGCTACACCTTC	CASSLVFGNYGYTF
TRBJ2-3	TRBD1	TRBV7-9	TGTGCCAGCAGCCCTCGGACAGGGGGCACAGATACGCAGTATTTT	CASSPRTGGTDTQYF
TRBJ2-1	TRBD2	TRBV29-1	TGCAGCGTTGATACTAGCGGGACTTATGAGCAGTTCTTC	CSVDTSGTYEQFF
TRBJ2-7	.	TRBV28	TGTGCCAGCAGTCTAGTATCCTACGAGCAGTACTTC	CASSLVSYEQYF